The rows below give T cell receptor beta chains drawn from one sample of a study of T cell repertoires in cytomegalovirus infection. These receptors' antigens are unknown. MiXCR was run by TCRdb on the reads, yielding one entry per CDR3 protein. This table holds more than 95,000 distinct CDR3 sequences, 32% found once. Sequencing used CD8+ T cells from cultured PBMCs, obtained from culture after CMV antigen stimulation. Receptor source: a human donor in good health (CMV status not recorded). Some clones in this sample may be carry-over from other donors' samples. Each CDR3 is given with its conserved first and last residue. The D gene is left open where the match is weak. Expanded clones are given a class, and other clones once, few, many or no size at all.

abundance: .
v_gene: TRBV7-4
j_gene: TRBJ2-1
d_gene: .
CDR3aa: CASSLIRVLNEQFF
CDR3nt: TGTGCCAGCAGCCTCATTAGGGTGCTCAATGAGCAGTTCTTC

abundance: .
v_gene: TRBV20-1
j_gene: TRBJ2-7
d_gene: .
CDR3aa: CSALRGEQYF
CDR3nt: TGCAGTGCCCTCAGGGGCGAGCAGTACTTC

abundance: few
v_gene: TRBV10-3
j_gene: TRBJ1-5
d_gene: .
CDR3aa: CAISESWGSNQPQHF
CDR3nt: TGTGCCATCAGTGAGTCGTGGGGGAGCAATCAGCCCCAGCATTTT

abundance: .
v_gene: TRBV7-2
j_gene: TRBJ1-2
d_gene: .
CDR3aa: CASSLARRLYGYTF
CDR3nt: TGTGCCAGCAGCTTGGCCAGGAGACTCTATGGCTACACCTTC

abundance: .
v_gene: TRBV7-9
j_gene: TRBJ2-1
d_gene: TRBD1
CDR3aa: CASSANRDRGLF
CDR3nt: TGTGCCAGCAGTGCCAACCGGGACAGGGGACTCTTC

abundance: few
v_gene: TRBV7-8
j_gene: TRBJ1-5
d_gene: .
CDR3aa: CASSLAVSNQPQHF
CDR3nt: TGTGCCAGCAGCTTAGCAGTGAGCAATCAGCCCCAGCATTTT

abundance: many
v_gene: TRBV4-1
j_gene: TRBJ2-7
d_gene: TRBD2
CDR3aa: CASSQSQGLRVEQYF
CDR3nt: TGCGCCAGCAGCCAAAGTCAGGGACTACGTGTGGAGCAGTACTTC

abundance: .
v_gene: TRBV20-1
j_gene: TRBJ2-7
d_gene: .
CDR3aa: CSETGSYEQYF
CDR3nt: TGCAGTGAAACGGGGTCCTACGAGCAGTACTTC

abundance: few
v_gene: TRBV3-1
j_gene: TRBJ2-3
d_gene: TRBD1
CDR3aa: CASSQGLAPGQAADTQYF
CDR3nt: TGTGCCAGCAGCCAAGGATTAGCACCGGGACAGGCGGCAGATACGCAGTATTTT

abundance: few
v_gene: TRBV12-3/TRBV12-4
j_gene: TRBJ2-7
d_gene: TRBD2
CDR3aa: CASSFGGGFYEQYF
CDR3nt: TGTGCCAGCAGTTTTGGGGGGGGATTCTACGAGCAGTACTTC

abundance: few
v_gene: TRBV7-6
j_gene: TRBJ1-1
d_gene: .
CDR3aa: CASSSTWGYDTEAFF
CDR3nt: TGTGCCAGCAGCTCCACCTGGGGTTACGACACTGAAGCTTTCTTT

abundance: .
v_gene: TRBV6-1
j_gene: TRBJ2-7
d_gene: .
CDR3aa: CASSDLSYEQYF
CDR3nt: TGTGCCAGCAGTGACCTTTCCTACGAGCAGTACTTC

abundance: .
v_gene: TRBV19
j_gene: TRBJ2-3
d_gene: .
CDR3aa: CASSITPSVTSTDTQYF
CDR3nt: TGTGCCAGTAGTATTACGCCTAGCGTTACAAGCACAGATACGCAGTATTTT

abundance: few
v_gene: TRBV20-1
j_gene: TRBJ2-7
d_gene: TRBD2
CDR3aa: CSAPTSGASYEQYF
CDR3nt: TGCAGTGCTCCAACTAGCGGGGCTTCCTACGAGCAGTACTTC

abundance: .
v_gene: TRBV7-8
j_gene: TRBJ2-3
d_gene: TRBD2
CDR3aa: CASSLTSGGAGTQYF
CDR3nt: TGTGCCAGCAGCTTAACTAGCGGGGGGGCGGGTACGCAGTATTTT

abundance: .
v_gene: TRBV7-2
j_gene: TRBJ2-5
d_gene: .
CDR3aa: CASSYVRGETQYF
CDR3nt: TGTGCCAGCAGCTACGTCCGGGGGGAGACCCAGTACTTC

abundance: .
v_gene: TRBV6-6
j_gene: TRBJ2-7
d_gene: .
CDR3aa: CASRPWTVSYEQYF
CDR3nt: TGTGCCAGCAGGCCCTGGACAGTTTCCTACGAGCAGTACTTC

abundance: many
v_gene: TRBV29-1
j_gene: TRBJ2-7
d_gene: .
CDR3aa: CSVEQGNSYEQYF
CDR3nt: TGCAGCGTTGAACAGGGTAACTCCTACGAGCAGTACTTC

abundance: .
v_gene: TRBV6-2/TRBV6-3
j_gene: TRBJ2-3
d_gene: TRBD2
CDR3aa: CASSYGLAGDTQYF
CDR3nt: TGTGCCAGCAGTTACGGCCTAGCGGGGGATACGCAGTATTTT

abundance: .
v_gene: TRBV20-1
j_gene: TRBJ2-1
d_gene: .
CDR3aa: CSAREGGGLTNNEQFF
CDR3nt: TGCAGTGCTAGAGAGGGCGGCGGGCTGACAAACAATGAGCAGTTCTTC

abundance: .
v_gene: TRBV5-6
j_gene: TRBJ2-7
d_gene: .
CDR3aa: CASQRSAGYEQYF
CDR3nt: TGTGCCAGCCAGAGGAGCGCGGGGTACGAGCAGTACTTC

abundance: .
v_gene: TRBV6-2/TRBV6-3
j_gene: TRBJ2-1
d_gene: TRBD1
CDR3aa: CASSIGDRGYNEQFF
CDR3nt: TGTGCCAGCAGTATTGGGGACAGGGGCTACAATGAGCAGTTCTTC

abundance: .
v_gene: TRBV7-9
j_gene: TRBJ1-4
d_gene: TRBD1
CDR3aa: CASSPRTGGSEKLFF
CDR3nt: TGTGCCAGCAGCCCGAGGACAGGGGGCTCCGAAAAACTGTTTTTT

abundance: .
v_gene: TRBV7-2
j_gene: TRBJ1-5
d_gene: .
CDR3aa: CATSLVRWGQPQHF
CDR3nt: TGTGCCACCAGCTTAGTAAGGTGGGGTCAGCCCCAGCATTTT

abundance: few
v_gene: TRBV5-4
j_gene: TRBJ2-2
d_gene: .
CDR3aa: CASSLAAVANTGELFF
CDR3nt: TGTGCCAGCAGCTTGGCGGCCGTAGCGAACACCGGGGAGCTGTTTTTT

abundance: few
v_gene: TRBV5-5
j_gene: TRBJ1-1
d_gene: TRBD1
CDR3aa: CASSLDWTGYTEAFF
CDR3nt: TGTGCCAGCAGCTTGGATTGGACAGGGTACACTGAAGCTTTCTTT

abundance: .
v_gene: TRBV28
j_gene: TRBJ2-7
d_gene: TRBD2
CDR3aa: CTSSLRLAGNSYEQYF
CDR3nt: TGTACCAGCAGTTTGCGTCTAGCGGGGAACTCCTACGAGCAGTACTTC

abundance: few
v_gene: TRBV5-1
j_gene: TRBJ1-2
d_gene: .
CDR3aa: CASKPTGGVYGYTF
CDR3nt: TGCGCCAGCAAACCGACCGGCGGAGTCTATGGCTACACCTTC